Sequencing of this TCR beta chain was carried out in a study of blood T cells in healthy people across ages. CDR1 and CDR2 from the germline V gene are DFQATT and SNEGSKA (reference sequence). The CDR3 covers 12 residues. V lost 5 bases to trimming and J lost 4 bases; unmatched junction nucleotides: 2. The sample holds many counts of this clonotype. Its matching antigen is unknown. Whenever a sample was processed, at least 6.5 million PBMCs were isolated. A J-beta primer mix and a sample-barcoded 5' primer were used in a second PCR of roughly 6 to 12 cycles. TCRdb re-called the 5' RACE reads through MiXCR, storing one row per CDR3 protein. The profile shows about 650,000 distinct CDR3 sequences, about 30% of them singletons. Study-wide results and limits: Relative to aged donors, long-lived donors carried more naive CD4+ cells and displayed higher diversity. Estimated diversity that came from one million T cells was considered an underestimate. The recorded TCR beta diversity per million T cells decreased in a roughly linear manner with age.

Sequencing was performed on blood. The receptor was derived from a woman older than 75 in good health. The chain joins TRBV20-1 to TRBJ1-2, with 9 bases fitting TRBD1. The CDR3 region is CSARDRAYGYTF. The CDR3 DNA is TGCAGTGCTCGGGACAGGGCCTATGGCTACACCTTC.